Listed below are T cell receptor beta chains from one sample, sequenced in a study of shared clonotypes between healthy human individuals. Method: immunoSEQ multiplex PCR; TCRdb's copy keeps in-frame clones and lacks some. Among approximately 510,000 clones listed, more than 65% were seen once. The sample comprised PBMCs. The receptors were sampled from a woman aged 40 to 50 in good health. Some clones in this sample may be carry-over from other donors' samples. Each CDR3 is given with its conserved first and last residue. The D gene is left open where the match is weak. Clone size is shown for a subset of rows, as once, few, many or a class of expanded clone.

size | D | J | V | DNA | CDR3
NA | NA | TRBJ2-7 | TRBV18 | TGTGCCAGCTCCCTTAGTGCTGGGATCTACGAGCAGTACTTC | CASSLSAGIYEQYF
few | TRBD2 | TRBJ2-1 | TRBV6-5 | TGTGCCACGGGGGGGGCGGGATCCTCCTACAATGAGCAGTTCTTC | CATGGAGSSYNEQFF
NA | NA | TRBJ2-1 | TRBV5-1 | TGCGCCAGCAGCTTGTTACTGGATGAGCAGTTCTTC | CASSLLLDEQFF
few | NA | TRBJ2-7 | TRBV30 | TGTGCCTGGAGTCAGGGTCTGTACTACGAGCAGTACTTC | CAWSQGLYYEQYF
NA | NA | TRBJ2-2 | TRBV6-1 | TGTGCCAGCAGTGAAAGCAGGGTGACCGGGGAGCTGTTTTTT | CASSESRVTGELFF
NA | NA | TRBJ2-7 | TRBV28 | TGTGCCAGCAGTCCAAGCCCGGGACACCTCTACGAGCAGTACTTC | CASSPSPGHLYEQYF
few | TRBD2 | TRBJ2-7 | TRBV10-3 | TGTGCCATCAGTGGGGGGACTAGCGGGAACTACGAGCAGTACTTC | CAISGGTSGNYEQYF
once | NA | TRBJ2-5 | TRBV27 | TGTGCCAGCAGTGCCCAGGGAAGGGAGACCCAGTACTTC | CASSAQGRETQYF
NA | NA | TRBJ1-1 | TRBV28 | TGTGCCAGCACCCCAGGGGAATTCTCAGGAGCTTTCTTT | CASTPGEFSGAFF
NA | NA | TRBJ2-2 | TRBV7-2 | TGTGCCAGCAGCCCAGAGACAGGGAGGGCCGGGGAGCTGTTTTTT | CASSPETGRAGELFF
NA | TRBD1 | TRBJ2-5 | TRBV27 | TGTGCCAGCAGCCAATGGACAGGAGAAGAGACCCAGTACTTC | CASSQWTGEETQYF
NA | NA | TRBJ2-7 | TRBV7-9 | TGTGCCAGCAGCTTTTGGATCAACAGAGGCGAGCAGTACTTC | CASSFWINRGEQYF
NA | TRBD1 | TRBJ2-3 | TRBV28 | TGTGCCGAAGGGACAGCAAGCACAGATACGCAGTATTTT | CAEGTASTDTQYF
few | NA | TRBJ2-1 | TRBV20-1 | TGCAGTGCTAGAGATAGAAATGAGCAGTTCTTC | CSARDRNEQFF
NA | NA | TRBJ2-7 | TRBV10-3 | TGTGCCATCAATCCGGGGCCTACCTACGAGCAGTACTTC | CAINPGPTYEQYF
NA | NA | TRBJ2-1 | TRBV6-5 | TGTGCCAGCAGTTCCGGACTAGGGGGCTACAATGAGCAGTTCTTC | CASSSGLGGYNEQFF
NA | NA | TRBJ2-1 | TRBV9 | TGTGCCAGCAGCGTAGGGTGGAGTGGTGTCAATGAGCAGTTCTTC | CASSVGWSGVNEQFF
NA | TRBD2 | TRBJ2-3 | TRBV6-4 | TGTGCCAGCAGTGAAAAAGGTACTAGCGGCACAGATACGCAGTATTTT | CASSEKGTSGTDTQYF
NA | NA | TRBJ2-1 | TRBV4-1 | TGCGCCAGCAGCCAACCCGCAGGACGCCACCCAGCTAGCTCCTACAATGAGCAGTTCTTC | CASSQPAGRHPASSYNEQFF
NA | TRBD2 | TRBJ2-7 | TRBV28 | TGTGCCAGCAGTTTATTTCGGGAGGTAACCTACGAGCAGTACTTC | CASSLFREVTYEQYF
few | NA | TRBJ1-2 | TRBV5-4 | TGTGCCAGCAGCTTGCAACAGAAAAACTATGGCTACACCTTC | CASSLQQKNYGYTF
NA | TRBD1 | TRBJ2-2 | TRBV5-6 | TGTGCCAGCAGAAGGACAGGGGGCGGCGGGGAGCTGTTTTTT | CASRRTGGGGELFF
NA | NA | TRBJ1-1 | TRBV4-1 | TGCGCCAGCAGCCCTTCTCGTGCCAGGGGCAAAGGAGGCACTGAAGCTTTCTTT | CASSPSRARGKGGTEAFF
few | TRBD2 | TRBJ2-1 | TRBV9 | TGTGCCAGCAGCGTCGGACTAGGGGATAGGAATGAGCAGTTCTTC | CASSVGLGDRNEQFF
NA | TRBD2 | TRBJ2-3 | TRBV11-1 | TGTGCCAGCAGCTTAGCGTTAGCGGGACTCGCAGATACGCAGTATTTT | CASSLALAGLADTQYF
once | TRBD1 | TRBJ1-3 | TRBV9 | TGTGCCAGCAGCCCGGGACAGGGGCCTGGAAACACCATATATTTT | CASSPGQGPGNTIYF
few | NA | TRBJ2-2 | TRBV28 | TGTGCCAGCAGTCCCTCGAGCAGGCCAGGTGCCGGCGGGGAGCTGTTTTTT | CASSPSSRPGAGGELFF
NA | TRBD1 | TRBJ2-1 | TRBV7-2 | TGTGCCAGCAGCCTTACCGGGACAGCTCTTTACAATGAGCAGTTCTTC | CASSLTGTALYNEQFF
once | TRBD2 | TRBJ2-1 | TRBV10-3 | TGTGCCATCAGTGACCGGACTAGCGGGGCCGACAATGAGCAGTTCTTC | CAISDRTSGADNEQFF
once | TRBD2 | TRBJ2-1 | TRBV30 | TGTGCCTGTCTAGGACTAGCGGGAGGGTCCTCCTACAATGAGCAGTTCTTC | CACLGLAGGSSYNEQFF
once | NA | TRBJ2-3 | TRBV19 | TGTGCCAGTAGTATAGAAAGAACAGATACGCAGTATTTT | CASSIERTDTQYF
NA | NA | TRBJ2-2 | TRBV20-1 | TGCAGTGCTAGCGCCATTAGGGAGCTGTTTTTT | CSASAIRELFF
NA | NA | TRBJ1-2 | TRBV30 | TGTGCCTGGACCTACCATGGGGGAGCGGATGGCTACACCTTC | CAWTYHGGADGYTF
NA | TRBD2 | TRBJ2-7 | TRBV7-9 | TGTGCCAGCAGCTTAGTGAGGGGACTATCCTACGAGCAGTACTTC | CASSLVRGLSYEQYF
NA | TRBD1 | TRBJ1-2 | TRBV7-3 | TGTGCCAGCAGCCGAACCGGGACAGGGGTTTCTGATGGCTACACCTTC | CASSRTGTGVSDGYTF
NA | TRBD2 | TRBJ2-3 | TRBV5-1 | TGCGCCAGCAGCCAGGGACTAGCGGGAGGGTACGGCACAGATACGCAGTATTTT | CASSQGLAGGYGTDTQYF
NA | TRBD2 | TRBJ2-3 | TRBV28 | TGTGCCAGCAGGCGGACTAGCGGAGGGCAGGCAGATACGCAGTATTTT | CASRRTSGGQADTQYF
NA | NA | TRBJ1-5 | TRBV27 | TGTGCCAGCGCCGAGGCCGGGGGGCAGCCCCAGCATTTT | CASAEAGGQPQHF
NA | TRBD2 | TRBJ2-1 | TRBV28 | TGTGCCAGCAGTTACTTGCGGGAGGACAATGAGCAGTTCTTC | CASSYLREDNEQFF
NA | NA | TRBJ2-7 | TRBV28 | TGTGCCAGCAGTTCACTAGCAGGCGAGCAGTACTTC | CASSSLAGEQYF
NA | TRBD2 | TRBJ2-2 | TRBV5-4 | TGTGCCAGCAGTAGACTAGCGGGTTCGAACACCGGGGAGCTGTTTTTT | CASSRLAGSNTGELFF
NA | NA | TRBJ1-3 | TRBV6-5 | TGTGCCAGCAGTTACGGCGGAGCCTCTGGAAACACCATATATTTT | CASSYGGASGNTIYF
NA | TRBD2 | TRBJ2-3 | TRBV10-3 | TGTGCCATCAGTGAGTCTGGAAGACTAGCGGGAGCCGATACGCAGTATTTT | CAISESGRLAGADTQYF
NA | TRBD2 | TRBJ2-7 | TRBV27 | TGTGCCAGCAGCTATATGCGGGGAGGGTACGAGCAGTACTTC | CASSYMRGGYEQYF
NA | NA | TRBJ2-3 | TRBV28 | TGTGCCAGCAGTTTACGGGGCTATGGCACAGATACGCAGTATTTT | CASSLRGYGTDTQYF
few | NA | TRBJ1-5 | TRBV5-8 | TGTGCCAGCAGCTTGGTGGCAGGCAATCAGCCCCAGCATTTT | CASSLVAGNQPQHF
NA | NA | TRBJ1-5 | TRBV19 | TGTGCCAGTAGTATAGGAGGGGCACAGGGCAATCAGCCCCAGCATTTT | CASSIGGAQGNQPQHF
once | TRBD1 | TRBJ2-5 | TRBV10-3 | TGTGCCATCAGTCCAGACAGGGCTGTTTTGAAGACCCAGTACTTC | CAISPDRAVLKTQYF
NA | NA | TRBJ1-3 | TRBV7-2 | TGTGCCAGCAGTTTCAATGGACAGTTCTCTGGAAACACCATATATTTT | CASSFNGQFSGNTIYF
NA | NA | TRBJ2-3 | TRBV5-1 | TGCGCCAGCAGCCAGAACACAGATACGCAGTATTTT | CASSQNTDTQYF
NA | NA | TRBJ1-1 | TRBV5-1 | TGCGCCAGCAGCAAAACCTTACAGGAATTAAAGGACACTGAAGCTTTCTTT | CASSKTLQELKDTEAFF
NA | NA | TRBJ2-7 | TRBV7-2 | TGTGCCAGCAGCAACCCGCCTCCCTACGAGCAGTACTTC | CASSNPPPYEQYF
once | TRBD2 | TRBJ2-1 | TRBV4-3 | TGCGCCAGCAGCCAAGAGGATCCAGCGGGAGGAGAGAATGAGCAGTTCTTC | CASSQEDPAGGENEQFF
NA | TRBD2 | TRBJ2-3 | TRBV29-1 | TGCAGCGTTGATGGACTAGCAGGGTTCCCAGATACGCAGTATTTT | CSVDGLAGFPDTQYF